The clone carrying this T cell receptor (beta chain) has ten or more counts. Its matching antigen is unknown. The data were obtained in a study of T cells in Graves' hyperthyroidism and ophthalmopathy. Overall study findings and caveats: Stable hyperthyroidism was separated from ophthalmopathy by a model based on 13 V-J features. Most clonotypes that expanded in the thyroid above 0.001 also showed up in blood.

This CDR3 is built from 13 residues. The germline CDR1 and CDR2 sequences are ENHRY and SYGVKD. Trimming pared 4 bases from V and 4 bases from J, leaving 10 bases between. Pregnant or lactating patients were excluded, as were those with uncontrolled infection or other autoimmune disease. In making diagnoses, clinical symptoms, serum thyroxine and TRAb, thyroid ultrasound and orbital computed tomography were all used. Using RNA transcripts as the source, TCR beta CDR3 regions were amplified. TCR CDR3 regions were first amplified by RT-PCR with HTBI primers. From the multiplex PCR reads, TCRdb called clonotypes with MiXCR, one entry per CDR3 protein. The data hold 450,000 to 700,000 distinct CDR3 sequences, with 40% to 55% observed a single time.

The V and J genes are TRBV10-3 and TRBJ1-1, with a weak D call TRBD1 (5 bases). The sequence was obtained from an adult woman with Graves' disease, either hyperthyroidism or ophthalmopathy (not recorded which). Input material: peripheral blood or thyroid tissue (not recorded which). CDR3 coding DNA: TGTGCCATCAGTGTCGGCGGGGGCACTGAAGCTTTCTTT. This codes for CAISVGGGTEAFF.